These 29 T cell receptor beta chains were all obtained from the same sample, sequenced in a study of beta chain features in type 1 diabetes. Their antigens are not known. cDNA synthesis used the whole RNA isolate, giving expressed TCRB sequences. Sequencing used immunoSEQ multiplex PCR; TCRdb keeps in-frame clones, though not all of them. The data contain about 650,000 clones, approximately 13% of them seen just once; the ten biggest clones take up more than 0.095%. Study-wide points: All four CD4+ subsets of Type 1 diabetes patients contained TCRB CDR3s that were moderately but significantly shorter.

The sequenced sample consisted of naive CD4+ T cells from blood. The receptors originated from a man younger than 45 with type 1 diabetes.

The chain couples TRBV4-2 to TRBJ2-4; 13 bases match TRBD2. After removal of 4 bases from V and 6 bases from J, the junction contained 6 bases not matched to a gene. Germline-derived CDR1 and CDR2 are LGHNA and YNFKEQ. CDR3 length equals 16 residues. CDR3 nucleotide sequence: TGTGCCAGCAGCCTCACTAGCGGGGGGGCCGTAAACATTCAGTACTTC. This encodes CASSLTSGGAVNIQYF.

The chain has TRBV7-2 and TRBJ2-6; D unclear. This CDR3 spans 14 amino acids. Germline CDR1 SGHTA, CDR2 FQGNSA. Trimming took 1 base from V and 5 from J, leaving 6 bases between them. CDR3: CASSLVGWANVLTF. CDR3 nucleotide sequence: TGTGCCAGCAGCTTAGTGGGGTGGGCCAACGTCCTGACTTTC.

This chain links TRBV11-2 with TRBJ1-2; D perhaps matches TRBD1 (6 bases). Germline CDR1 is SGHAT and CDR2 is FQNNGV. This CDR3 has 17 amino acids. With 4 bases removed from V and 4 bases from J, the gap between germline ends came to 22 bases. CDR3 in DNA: TGTGCCAGCAGCTCCCTTCGGGGGCGCTTGAGTTCCTATGGCTACACCTTC. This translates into CASSSLRGRLSSYGYTF.

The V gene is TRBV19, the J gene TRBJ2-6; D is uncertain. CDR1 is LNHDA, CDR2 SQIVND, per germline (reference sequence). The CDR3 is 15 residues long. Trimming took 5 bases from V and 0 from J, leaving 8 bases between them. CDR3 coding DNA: TGTGCCAGTAGTGTGGACCGCTCTGGGGCCAACGTCCTGACTTTC. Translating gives CASSVDRSGANVLTF. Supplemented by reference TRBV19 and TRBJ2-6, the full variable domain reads DGGITQSPKYLFRKEGQNVTLSCEQNLNHDAMYWYRQDPGQGLRLIYYSQIVNDFQKGDIAEGYSVSREKKESFPLTVTSAQKNPTAFYLCASSVDRSGANVLTFGAGSRLTVL.

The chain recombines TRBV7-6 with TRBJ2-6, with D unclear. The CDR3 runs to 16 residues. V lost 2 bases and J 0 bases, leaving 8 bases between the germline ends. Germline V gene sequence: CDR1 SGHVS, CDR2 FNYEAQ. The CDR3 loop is CASSLRGLSGANVLTF. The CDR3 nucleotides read TGTGCCAGCAGCTTAAGAGGTCTCTCTGGGGCCAACGTCCTGACTTTC.

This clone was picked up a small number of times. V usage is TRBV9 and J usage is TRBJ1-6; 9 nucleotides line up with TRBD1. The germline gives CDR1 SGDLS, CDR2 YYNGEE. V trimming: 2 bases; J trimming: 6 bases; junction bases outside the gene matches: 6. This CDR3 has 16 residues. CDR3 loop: CASSVAGTGTNSPLHF. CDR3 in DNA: TGTGCCAGCAGCGTCGCCGGGACAGGGACTAATTCACCCCTCCACTTT.

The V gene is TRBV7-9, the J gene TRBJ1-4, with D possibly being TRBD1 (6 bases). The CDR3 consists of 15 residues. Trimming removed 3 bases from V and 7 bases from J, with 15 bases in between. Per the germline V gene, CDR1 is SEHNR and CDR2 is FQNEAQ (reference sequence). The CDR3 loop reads CASSLLRGATEKLFF. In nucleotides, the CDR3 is TGTGCCAGCAGCTTGCTTCGGGGGGCGACTGAAAAACTGTTTTTT.

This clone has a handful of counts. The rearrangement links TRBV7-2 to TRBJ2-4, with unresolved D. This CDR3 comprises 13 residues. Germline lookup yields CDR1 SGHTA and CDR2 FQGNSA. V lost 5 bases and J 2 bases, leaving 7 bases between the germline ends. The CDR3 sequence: CASSLATKNIQYF. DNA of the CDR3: TGTGCCAGCAGCCTCGCCACCAAAAACATTCAGTACTTC. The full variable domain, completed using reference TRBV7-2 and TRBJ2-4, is GAGVSQSPSNKVTEKGKDVELRCDPISGHTALYWYRQSLGQGLEFLIYFQGNSAPDKSGLPSDRFSAERTGGSVSTLTIQRTQQEDSAVYLCASSLATKNIQYFGAGTRLSVL.

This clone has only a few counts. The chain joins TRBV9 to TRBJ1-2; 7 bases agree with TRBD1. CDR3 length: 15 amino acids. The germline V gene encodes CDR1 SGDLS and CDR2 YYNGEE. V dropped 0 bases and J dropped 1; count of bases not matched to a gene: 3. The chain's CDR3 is CASSVGDRDNYGYTF. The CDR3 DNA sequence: TGTGCCAGCAGCGTAGGCGACAGGGATAACTATGGCTACACCTTC.

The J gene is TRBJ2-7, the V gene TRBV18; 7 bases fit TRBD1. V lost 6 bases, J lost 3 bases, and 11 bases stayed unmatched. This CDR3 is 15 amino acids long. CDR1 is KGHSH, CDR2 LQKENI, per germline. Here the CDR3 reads CASSPGTENLYEQYF. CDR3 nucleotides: TGTGCCAGCTCCCCCGGGACAGAAAATCTCTACGAGCAGTACTTC. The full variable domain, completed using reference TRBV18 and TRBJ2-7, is NAGVMQNPRHLVRRRGQEARLRCSPMKGHSHVYWYRQLPEEGLKFMVYLQKENIIDESGMPKERFSAEFPKEGPSILRIQQVVRGDSAAYFCASSPGTENLYEQYFGPGTRLTVT.

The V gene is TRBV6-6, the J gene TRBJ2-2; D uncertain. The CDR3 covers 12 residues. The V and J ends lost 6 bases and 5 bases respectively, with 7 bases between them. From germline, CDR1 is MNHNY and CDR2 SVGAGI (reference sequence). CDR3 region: CASRLGTGELFF. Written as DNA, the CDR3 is TGTGCCAGCAGGCTGGGTACCGGGGAGCTGTTTTTT.

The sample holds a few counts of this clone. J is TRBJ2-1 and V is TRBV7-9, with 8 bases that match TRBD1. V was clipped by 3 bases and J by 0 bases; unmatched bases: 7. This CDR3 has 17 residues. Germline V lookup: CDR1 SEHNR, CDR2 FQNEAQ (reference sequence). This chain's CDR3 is CASSFEDRAFSYNEQFF. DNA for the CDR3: TGTGCCAGCAGCTTCGAGGACAGGGCCTTCTCCTACAATGAGCAGTTCTTC.

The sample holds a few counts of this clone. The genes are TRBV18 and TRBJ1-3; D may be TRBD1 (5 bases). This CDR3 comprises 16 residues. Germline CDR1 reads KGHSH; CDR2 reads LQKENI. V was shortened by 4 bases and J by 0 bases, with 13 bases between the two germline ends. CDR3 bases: TGTGCCAGCTCACAGAATCAGGGAGCCTCTGGAAACACCATATATTTT. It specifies CASSQNQGASGNTIYF.

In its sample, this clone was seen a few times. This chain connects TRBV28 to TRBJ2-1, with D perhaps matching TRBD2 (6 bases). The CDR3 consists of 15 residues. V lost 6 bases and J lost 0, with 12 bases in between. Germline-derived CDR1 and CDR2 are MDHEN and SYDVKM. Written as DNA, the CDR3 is TGTGCCAGCAGGCGCGGGGTATACTCCTACAATGAGCAGTTCTTC. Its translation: CASRRGVYSYNEQFF.

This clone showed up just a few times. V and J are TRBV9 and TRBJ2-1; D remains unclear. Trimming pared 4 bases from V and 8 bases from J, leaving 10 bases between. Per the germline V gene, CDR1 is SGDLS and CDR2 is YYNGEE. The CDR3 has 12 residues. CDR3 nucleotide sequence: TGTGCCAGCAGCCTCTCGTTGGATGAGCAGTTCTTC. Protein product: CASSLSLDEQFF.

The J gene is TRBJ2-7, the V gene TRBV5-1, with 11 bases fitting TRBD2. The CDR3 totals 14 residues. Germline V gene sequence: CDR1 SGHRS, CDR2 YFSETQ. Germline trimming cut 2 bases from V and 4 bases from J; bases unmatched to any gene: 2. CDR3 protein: CASSLGTSGYEQYF. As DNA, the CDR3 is TGCGCCAGCAGCTTAGGGACTAGCGGATACGAGCAGTACTTC.

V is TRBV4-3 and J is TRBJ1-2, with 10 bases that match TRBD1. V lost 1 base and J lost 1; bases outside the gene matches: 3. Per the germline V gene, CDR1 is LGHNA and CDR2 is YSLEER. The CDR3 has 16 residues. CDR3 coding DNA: TGCGCCAGCAGCCAAGGGGGGACAGGGGATAACTATGGCTACACCTTC. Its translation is CASSQGGTGDNYGYTF.

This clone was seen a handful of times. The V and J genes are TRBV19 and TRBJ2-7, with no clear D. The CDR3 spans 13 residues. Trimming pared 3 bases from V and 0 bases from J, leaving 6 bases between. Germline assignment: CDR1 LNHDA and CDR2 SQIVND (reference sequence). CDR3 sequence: CASSIGTSYEQYF. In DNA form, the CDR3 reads TGTGCCAGTAGTATTGGCACCTCCTACGAGCAGTACTTC.

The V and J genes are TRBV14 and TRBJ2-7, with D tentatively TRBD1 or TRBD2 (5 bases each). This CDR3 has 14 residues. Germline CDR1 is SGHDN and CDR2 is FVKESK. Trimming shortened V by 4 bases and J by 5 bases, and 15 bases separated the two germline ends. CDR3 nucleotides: TGTGCCAGCAGCCGTCAGTCGGGGCCAAACGAGCAGTACTTC. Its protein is CASSRQSGPNEQYF.

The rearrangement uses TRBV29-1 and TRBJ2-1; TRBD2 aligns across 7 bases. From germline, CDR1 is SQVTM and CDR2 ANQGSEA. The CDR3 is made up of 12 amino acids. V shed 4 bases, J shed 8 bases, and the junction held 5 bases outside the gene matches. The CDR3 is CSVAGLVDEQFF. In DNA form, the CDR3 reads TGCAGCGTTGCTGGACTAGTTGATGAGCAGTTCTTC.

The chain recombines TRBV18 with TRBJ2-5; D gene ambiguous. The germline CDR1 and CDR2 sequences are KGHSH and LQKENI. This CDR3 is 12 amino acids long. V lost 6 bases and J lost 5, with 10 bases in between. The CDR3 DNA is TGTGCCAGCTCTTCATTAGATGAGACCCAGTACTTC. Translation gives CASSSLDETQYF. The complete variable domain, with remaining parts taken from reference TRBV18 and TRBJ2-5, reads NAGVMQNPRHLVRRRGQEARLRCSPMKGHSHVYWYRQLPEEGLKFMVYLQKENIIDESGMPKERFSAEFPKEGPSILRIQQVVRGDSAAYFCASSSLDETQYFGPGTRLLVL.

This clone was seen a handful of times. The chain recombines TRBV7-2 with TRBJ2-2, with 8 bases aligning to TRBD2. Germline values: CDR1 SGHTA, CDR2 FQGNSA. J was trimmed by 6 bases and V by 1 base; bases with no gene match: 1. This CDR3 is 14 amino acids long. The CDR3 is CASSLERGPGELFF. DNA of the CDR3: TGTGCCAGCAGCTTAGAGCGGGGGCCCGGGGAGCTGTTTTTT.

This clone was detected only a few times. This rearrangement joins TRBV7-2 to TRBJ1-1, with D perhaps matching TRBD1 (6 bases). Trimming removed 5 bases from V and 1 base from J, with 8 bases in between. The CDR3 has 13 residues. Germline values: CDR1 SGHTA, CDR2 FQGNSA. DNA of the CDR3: TGTGCCAGCAGCGCGACAGGGAACACTGAAGCTTTCTTT. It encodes CASSATGNTEAFF. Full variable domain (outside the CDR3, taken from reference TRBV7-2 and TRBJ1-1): GAGVSQSPSNKVTEKGKDVELRCDPISGHTALYWYRQSLGQGLEFLIYFQGNSAPDKSGLPSDRFSAERTGGSVSTLTIQRTQQEDSAVYLCASSATGNTEAFFGQGTRLTVV.

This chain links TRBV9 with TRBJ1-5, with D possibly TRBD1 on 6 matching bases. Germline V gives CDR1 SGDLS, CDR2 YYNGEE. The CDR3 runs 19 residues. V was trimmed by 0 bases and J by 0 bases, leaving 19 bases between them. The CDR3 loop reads CASSVGDGGQPFSNQPQHF. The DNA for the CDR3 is TGTGCCAGCAGCGTAGGTGATGGGGGGCAGCCTTTTAGCAATCAGCCCCAGCATTTT.

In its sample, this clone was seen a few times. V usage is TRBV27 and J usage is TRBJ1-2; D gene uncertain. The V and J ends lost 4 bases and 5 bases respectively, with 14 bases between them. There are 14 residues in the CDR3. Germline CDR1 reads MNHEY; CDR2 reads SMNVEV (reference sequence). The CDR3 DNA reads TGTGCCAGCAGTTCGGCGCCAAGCGGATATGGCTACACCTTC. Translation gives CASSSAPSGYGYTF.

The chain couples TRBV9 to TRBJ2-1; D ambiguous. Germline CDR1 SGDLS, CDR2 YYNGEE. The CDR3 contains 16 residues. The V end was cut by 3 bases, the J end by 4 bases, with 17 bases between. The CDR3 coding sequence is TGTGCCAGCAGCGCCCCCCAACCTTCGAGGTACAATGAGCAGTTCTTC. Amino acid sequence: CASSAPQPSRYNEQFF.

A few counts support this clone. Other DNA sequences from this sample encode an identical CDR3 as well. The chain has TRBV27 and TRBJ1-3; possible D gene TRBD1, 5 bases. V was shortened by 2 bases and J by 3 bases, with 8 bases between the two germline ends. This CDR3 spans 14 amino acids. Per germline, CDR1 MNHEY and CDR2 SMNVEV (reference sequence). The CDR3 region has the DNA TGTGCCAGCAGTTTAAGGGGAGTTGGAAACACCATATATTTT. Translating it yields CASSLRGVGNTIYF.

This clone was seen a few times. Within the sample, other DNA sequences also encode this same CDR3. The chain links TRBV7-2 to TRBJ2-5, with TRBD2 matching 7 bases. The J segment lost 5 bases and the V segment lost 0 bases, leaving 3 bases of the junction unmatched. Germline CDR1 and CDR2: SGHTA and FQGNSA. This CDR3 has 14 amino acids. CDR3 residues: CASSLARGSETQYF. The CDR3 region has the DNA TGTGCCAGCAGCTTAGCGCGCGGGAGTGAGACCCAGTACTTC.

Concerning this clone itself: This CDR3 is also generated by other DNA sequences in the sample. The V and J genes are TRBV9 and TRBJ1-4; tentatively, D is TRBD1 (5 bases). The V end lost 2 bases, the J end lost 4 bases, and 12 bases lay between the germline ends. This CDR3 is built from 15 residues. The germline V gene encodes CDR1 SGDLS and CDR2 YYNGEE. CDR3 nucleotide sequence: TGTGCCAGCAGCGTTTCCGGGACTCTTAATGAAAAACTGTTTTTT. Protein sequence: CASSVSGTLNEKLFF.